This TCR beta chain is drawn from a study of blood T cell repertoires in COVID-19. In the study overall: The origin of the acute and convalescent COVID-19 samples was the United States, Italy and Spain. T cells, B-cell-depleted T cells, or PBMCs provided the cDNA or gDNA that served as material.

In the study's own analysis: From reference gene primer amplification, estimates of nucleated cell counts were derived. Sequenced by immunoSEQ multiplex PCR; TCRdb stores in-frame clones only, minus some. The DNA was the basis for D and trimming; V, J and clone size are from that table. The data show about 220,000 clones, roughly 80% seen once. The sequence came from a woman aged 25 to 39 who had recovered from COVID-19. Specimen: peripheral blood.

The CDR3 bases are TGTGCCAGCTCACCCTCGCTAGCGGTGAACACCGGGGAGCTGTTTTTT. It translates to CASSPSLAVNTGELFF. The V and J genes are TRBV18 and TRBJ2-2, with 7 bases matching TRBD2. V gave up 3 bases and J gave up 1 base; unmatched junction bases: 5. The CDR3 has 16 residues. CDR1 and CDR2 (germline): KGHSH, LQKENI.